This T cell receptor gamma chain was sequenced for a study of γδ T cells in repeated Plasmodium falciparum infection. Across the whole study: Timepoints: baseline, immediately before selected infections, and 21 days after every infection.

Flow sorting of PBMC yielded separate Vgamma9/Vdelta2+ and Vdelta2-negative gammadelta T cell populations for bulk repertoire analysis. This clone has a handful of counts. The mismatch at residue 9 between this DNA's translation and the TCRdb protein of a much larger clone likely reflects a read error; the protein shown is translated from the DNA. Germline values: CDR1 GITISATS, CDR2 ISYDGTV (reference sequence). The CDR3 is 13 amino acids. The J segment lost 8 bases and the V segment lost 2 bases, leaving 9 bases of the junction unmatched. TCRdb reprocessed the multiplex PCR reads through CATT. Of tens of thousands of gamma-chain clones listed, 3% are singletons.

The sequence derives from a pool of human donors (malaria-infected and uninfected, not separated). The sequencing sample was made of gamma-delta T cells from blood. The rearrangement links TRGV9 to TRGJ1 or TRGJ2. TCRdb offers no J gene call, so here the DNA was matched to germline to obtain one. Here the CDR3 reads CALWEARYNKKLF. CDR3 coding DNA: TGTGCCTTGTGGGAGGCGAGGTATAATAAGAAACTCTTT.